The clone carrying this T cell receptor beta chain came up a few times. These data come from a study of naive and memory T cell subsets. Cells stained for CD3, CD4, CD8, CD45RA and CD27 were sorted into four subsets. An equimolar mix of two oligonucleotides served as the beta constant-region primer for TRBC1 and TRBC2. Ligated cDNA was amplified by four rounds of PCR with nested alpha and beta constant-region primers and SP2. The cDNA 3' end received a ligated single-stranded oligonucleotide carrying the SP2 primer and a 12-nucleotide UMI. TCRdb itself ran the UMI-ligation and nested PCR reads through MiXCR, one entry per CDR3 protein. The repertoire holds about 17,000 distinct CDR3 sequences, with roughly 8.7% as singletons. This CDR3 spans 14 amino acids. Trimming removed 3 bases from V and 12 bases from J, with 15 bases in between. Germline values: CDR1 MNHNS, CDR2 SASEGT.

The sample was central memory CD8+ T cells from blood. The gene calls are TRBV6-1 and TRBJ1-6; perhaps TRBD1 as D (6 bases). The TCR sequence derives from a human donor in good health. As DNA, the CDR3 is TGTGCCAGCAGTGACGGGGGCGATTCCGGACCCCTCCACTTT. Its protein is CASSDGGDSGPLHF.